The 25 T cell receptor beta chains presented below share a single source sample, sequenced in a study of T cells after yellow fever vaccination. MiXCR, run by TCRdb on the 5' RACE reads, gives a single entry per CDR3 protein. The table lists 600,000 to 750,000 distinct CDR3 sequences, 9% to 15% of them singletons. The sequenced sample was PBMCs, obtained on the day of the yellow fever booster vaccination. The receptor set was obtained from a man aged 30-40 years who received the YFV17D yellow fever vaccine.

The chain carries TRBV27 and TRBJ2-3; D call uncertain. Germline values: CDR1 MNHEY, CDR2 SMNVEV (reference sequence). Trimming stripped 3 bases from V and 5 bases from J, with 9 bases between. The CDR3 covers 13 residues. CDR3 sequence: CASSFLDVDTQYF. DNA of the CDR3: TGTGCCAGCAGTTTCCTAGATGTAGATACGCAGTATTTT.

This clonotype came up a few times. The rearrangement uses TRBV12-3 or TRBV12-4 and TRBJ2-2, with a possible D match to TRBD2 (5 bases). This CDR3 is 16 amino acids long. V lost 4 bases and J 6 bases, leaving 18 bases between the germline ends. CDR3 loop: CASSSTGTLGPGELFF. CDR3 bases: TGTGCCAGCAGTTCTACGGGAACTTTAGGGCCCGGGGAGCTGTTTTTT.

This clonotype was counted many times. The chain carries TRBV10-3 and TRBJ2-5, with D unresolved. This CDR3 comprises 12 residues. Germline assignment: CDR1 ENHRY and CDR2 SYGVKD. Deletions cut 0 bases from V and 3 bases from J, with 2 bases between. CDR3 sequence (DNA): TGTGCCATCAGTGAGTCGAAAGAGACCCAGTACTTC. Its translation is CAISESKETQYF.

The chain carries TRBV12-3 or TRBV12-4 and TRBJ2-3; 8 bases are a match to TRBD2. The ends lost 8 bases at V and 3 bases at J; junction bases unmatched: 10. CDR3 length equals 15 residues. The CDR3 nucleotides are TGTGCCAGCTCTTGGGGAGCGGGAGTGACAGATACGCAGTATTTT. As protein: CASSWGAGVTDTQYF.

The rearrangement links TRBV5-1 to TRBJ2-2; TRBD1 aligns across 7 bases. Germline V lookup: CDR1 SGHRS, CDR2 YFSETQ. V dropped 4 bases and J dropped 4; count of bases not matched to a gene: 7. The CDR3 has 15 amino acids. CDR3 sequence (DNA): TGCGCCAGCAGCCTGGGACAGACAGTCACCGGGGAGCTGTTTTTT. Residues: CASSLGQTVTGELFF.

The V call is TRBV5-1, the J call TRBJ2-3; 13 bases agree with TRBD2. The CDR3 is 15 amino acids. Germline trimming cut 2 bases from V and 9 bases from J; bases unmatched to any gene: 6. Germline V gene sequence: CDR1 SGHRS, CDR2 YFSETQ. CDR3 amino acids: CASSLLAGGPATQYF. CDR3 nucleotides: TGCGCCAGCAGCTTACTAGCGGGAGGGCCTGCGACGCAGTATTTT.

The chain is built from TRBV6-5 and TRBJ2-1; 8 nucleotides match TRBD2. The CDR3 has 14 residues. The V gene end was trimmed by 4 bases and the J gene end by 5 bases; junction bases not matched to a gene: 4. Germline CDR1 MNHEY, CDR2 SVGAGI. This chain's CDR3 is CASSLAGTHNEQFF. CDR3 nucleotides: TGTGCCAGCAGTTTAGCGGGAACACACAATGAGCAGTTCTTC.

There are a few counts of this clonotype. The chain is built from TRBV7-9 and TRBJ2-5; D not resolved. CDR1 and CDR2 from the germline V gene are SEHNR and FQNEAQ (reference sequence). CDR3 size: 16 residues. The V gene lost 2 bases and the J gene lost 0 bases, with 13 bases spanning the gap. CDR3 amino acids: CASSLLGQKNQETQYF. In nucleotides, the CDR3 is TGTGCCAGCAGCTTATTAGGTCAGAAAAACCAAGAGACCCAGTACTTC. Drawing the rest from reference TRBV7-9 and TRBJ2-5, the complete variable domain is DTGVSQNPRHKITKRGQNVTFRCDPISEHNRLYWYRQTLGQGPEFLTYFQNEAQLEKSRLLSDRFSAERPKGSFSTLEIQRTEQGDSAMYLCASSLLGQKNQETQYFGPGTRLLVL.

In DNA, the CDR3 is TGTGCCAGCAGCTCCCCGTCGGGGCCCGGGACGGTAAACTACGAGCAGTACTTC. It specifies CASSSPSGPGTVNYEQYF. The rearrangement uses TRBV7-9 and TRBJ2-7; D is tentatively TRBD1 or TRBD2 (5 bases each). CDR3 length: 18 amino acids. Germline V gene sequence: CDR1 SEHNR, CDR2 FQNEAQ (reference sequence). V lost 4 bases to trimming and J lost 3 bases, with 25 bases between them.

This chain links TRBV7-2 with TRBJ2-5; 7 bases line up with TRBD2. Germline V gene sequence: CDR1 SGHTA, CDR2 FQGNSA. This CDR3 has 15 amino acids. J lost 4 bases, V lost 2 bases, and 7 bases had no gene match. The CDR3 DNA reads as TGTGCCAGCAGCTTATTCTCGTTAGCGGGAGAGACCCAGTACTTC. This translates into CASSLFSLAGETQYF.

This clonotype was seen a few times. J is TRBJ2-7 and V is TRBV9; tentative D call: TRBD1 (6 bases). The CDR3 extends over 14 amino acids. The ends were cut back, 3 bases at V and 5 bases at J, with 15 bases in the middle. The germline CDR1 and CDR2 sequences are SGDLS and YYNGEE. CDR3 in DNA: TGTGCCAGCAGCGCACGACAGGTATGGGACGAGCAGTACTTC. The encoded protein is CASSARQVWDEQYF.

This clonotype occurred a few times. The CDR3 nucleotides are TGTGCCACTGGTCCGGGAAAAGATACGCAGTATTTT. Amino acids: CATGPGKDTQYF. This chain links TRBV24-1 with TRBJ2-3, with D possibly TRBD2 on 5 matching bases. The length of the CDR3 is 12 residues. V was shortened by 10 bases and J by 5 bases, with 12 bases between the two germline ends. Looked up from germline, CDR1 is KGHDR and CDR2 is SFDVKD.

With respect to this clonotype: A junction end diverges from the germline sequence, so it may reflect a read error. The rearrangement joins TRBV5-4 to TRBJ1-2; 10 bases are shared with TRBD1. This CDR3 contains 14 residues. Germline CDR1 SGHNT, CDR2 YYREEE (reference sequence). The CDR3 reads CASSLDRGVYGYTF. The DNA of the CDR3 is TGTGCCAGCAGTTTGGACAGGGGGGTCTATGGCTACACCTTC.

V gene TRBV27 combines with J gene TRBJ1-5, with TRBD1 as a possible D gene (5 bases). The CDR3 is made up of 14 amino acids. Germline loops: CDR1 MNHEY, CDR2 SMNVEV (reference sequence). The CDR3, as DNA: TGTGCAACCCGAAAGGCGGGGACTAATCAGCCCCAGCATTTT. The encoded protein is CATRKAGTNQPQHF.

CDR3 coding DNA: TGTGCCACCAGCAGAGATTACGGAGGTTCCGGGGCTGAGCAGTTCTTC. It codes for CATSRDYGGSGAEQFF. The rearrangement joins TRBV15 to TRBJ2-1; D possibly matches TRBD1 or TRBD2 (5 bases each). The germline V gene has CDR1 LNHNV and CDR2 YYDKDF (reference sequence). This CDR3 is 16 amino acids long. The V end lost 0 bases, the J end lost 9 bases, and 18 bases lay between the germline ends.

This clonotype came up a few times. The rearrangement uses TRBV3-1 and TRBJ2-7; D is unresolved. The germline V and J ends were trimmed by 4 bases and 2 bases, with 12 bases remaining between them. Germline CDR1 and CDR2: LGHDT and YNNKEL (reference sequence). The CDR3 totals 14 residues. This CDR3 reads CASSPGRIPYEQYF. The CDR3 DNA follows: TGTGCCAGCAGCCCCGGTAGGATACCCTACGAGCAGTACTTC.

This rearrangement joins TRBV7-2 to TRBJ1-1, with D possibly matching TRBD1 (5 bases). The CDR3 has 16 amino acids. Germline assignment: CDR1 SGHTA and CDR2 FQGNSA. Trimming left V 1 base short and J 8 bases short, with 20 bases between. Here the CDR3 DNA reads TGTGCCAGCAGCTTAGGGCGGGGGATAGAACCTTTGGAAGCTTTCTTT. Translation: CASSLGRGIEPLEAFF. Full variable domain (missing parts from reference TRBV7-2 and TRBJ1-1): GAGVSQSPSNKVTEKGKDVELRCDPISGHTALYWYRQSLGQGLEFLIYFQGNSAPDKSGLPSDRFSAERTGGSVSTLTIQRTQQEDSAVYLCASSLGRGIEPLEAFFGQGTRLTVV.

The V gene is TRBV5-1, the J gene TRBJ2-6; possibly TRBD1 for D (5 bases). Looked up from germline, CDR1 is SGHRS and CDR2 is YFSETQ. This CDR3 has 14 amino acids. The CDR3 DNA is TGCGCGTCGGCAGGGAACTCTGGGGCCAACGTCCTGACTTTC. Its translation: CASAGNSGANVLTF. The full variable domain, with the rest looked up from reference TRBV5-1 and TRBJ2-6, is KAGVTQTPRYLIKTRGQQVTLSCSPISGHRSVSWYQQTPGQGLQFLFEYFSETQRNKGNFPGRFSGRQFSNSRSEMNVSTLELGDSALYLCASAGNSGANVLTFGAGSRLTVL.

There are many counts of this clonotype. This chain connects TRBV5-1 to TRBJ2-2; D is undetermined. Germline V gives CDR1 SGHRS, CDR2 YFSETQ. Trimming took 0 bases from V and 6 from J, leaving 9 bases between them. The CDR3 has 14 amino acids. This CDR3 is CASSLGPEAGELFF. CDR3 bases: TGCGCCAGCAGCTTGGGGCCGGAAGCCGGGGAGCTGTTTTTT.

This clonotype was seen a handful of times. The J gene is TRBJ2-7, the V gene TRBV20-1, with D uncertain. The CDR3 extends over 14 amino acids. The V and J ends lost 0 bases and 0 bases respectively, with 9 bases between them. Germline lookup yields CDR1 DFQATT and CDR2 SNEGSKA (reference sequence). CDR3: CSARDEGYSYEQYF. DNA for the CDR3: TGCAGTGCTAGAGATGAAGGCTACTCCTACGAGCAGTACTTC.

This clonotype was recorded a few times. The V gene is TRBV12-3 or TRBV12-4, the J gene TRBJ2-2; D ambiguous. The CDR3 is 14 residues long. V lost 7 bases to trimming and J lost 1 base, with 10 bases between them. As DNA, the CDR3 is TGTGCCAGCACCCGTCAGCGGAACACCGGGGAGCTGTTTTTT. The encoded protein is CASTRQRNTGELFF.

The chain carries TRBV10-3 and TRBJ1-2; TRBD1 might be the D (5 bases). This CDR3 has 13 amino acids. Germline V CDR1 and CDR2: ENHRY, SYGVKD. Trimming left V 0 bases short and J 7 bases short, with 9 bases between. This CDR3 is CAISESGDSGYTF. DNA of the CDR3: TGTGCCATCAGTGAGTCCGGGGACTCTGGCTACACCTTC.

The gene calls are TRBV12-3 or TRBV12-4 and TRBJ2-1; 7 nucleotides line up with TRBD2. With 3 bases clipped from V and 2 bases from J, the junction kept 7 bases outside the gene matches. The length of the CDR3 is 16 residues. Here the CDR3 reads CASSFGGRAAYNEQFF. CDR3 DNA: TGTGCCAGCAGTTTTGGTGGGAGGGCCGCCTACAATGAGCAGTTCTTC.

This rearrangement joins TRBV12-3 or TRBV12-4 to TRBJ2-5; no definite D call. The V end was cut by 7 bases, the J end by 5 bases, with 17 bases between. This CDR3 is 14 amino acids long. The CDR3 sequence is CASNRVESRETQYF. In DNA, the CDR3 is TGTGCCAGCAATAGGGTTGAGAGCCGTGAGACCCAGTACTTC.

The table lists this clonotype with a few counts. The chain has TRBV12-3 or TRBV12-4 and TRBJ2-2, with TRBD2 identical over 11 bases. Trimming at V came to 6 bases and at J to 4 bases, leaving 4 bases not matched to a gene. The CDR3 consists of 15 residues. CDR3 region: CASSRTSGLTGELFF. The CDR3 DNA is TGTGCCAGCAGCCGGACTAGCGGGCTCACCGGGGAGCTGTTTTTT.